This record concerns one T cell receptor beta chain sequence. Method: immunoSEQ multiplex PCR; TCRdb's copy keeps in-frame clones and lacks some. The profile covers 95,000 to 150,000 clones, with roughly 84% appearing a single time and approximately 3.6% taken by the ten largest. The sample comes from a study of blood T cell repertoires in COVID-19. The CDR3 extends over 17 amino acids. CDR1 SNHLY and CDR2 FYNNEI come from the germline V gene. V lost 6 bases to trimming and J lost 6 bases; unmatched junction nucleotides: 10. The clonotype originates from a woman aged 25 to 39 who had recovered from COVID-19. The specimen was PBMCs or T cells enriched from blood (not recorded which). The chain uses TRBV2 and TRBJ1-6; TRBD1 matches at 11 bases. Written as DNA, the CDR3 is TGTGCCAGCAGCACTCCTGGACAGGGGGCCCGTAATTCACCCCTCCACTTT. Translating it yields CASSTPGQGARNSPLHF.